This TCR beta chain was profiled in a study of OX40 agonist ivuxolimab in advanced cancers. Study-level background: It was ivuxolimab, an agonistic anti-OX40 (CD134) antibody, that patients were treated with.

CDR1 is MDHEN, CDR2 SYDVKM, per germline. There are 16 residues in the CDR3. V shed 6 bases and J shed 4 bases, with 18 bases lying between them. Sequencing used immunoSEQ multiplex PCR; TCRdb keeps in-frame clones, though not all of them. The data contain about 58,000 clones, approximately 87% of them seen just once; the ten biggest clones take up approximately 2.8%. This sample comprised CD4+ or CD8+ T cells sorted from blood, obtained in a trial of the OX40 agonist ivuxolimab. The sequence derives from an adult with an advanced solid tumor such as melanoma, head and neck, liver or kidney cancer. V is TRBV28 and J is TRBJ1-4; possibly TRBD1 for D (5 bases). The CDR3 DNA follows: TGTGCCAGCAGGATCGCTGGGCAGGGTGGTAATGAAAAACTGTTTTTT. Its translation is CASRIAGQGGNEKLFF. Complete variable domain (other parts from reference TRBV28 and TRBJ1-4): DVKVTQSSRYLVKRTGEKVFLECVQDMDHENMFWYRQDPGLGLRLIYFSYDVKMKEKGDIPEGYSVSREKKERFSLILESASTNQTSMYLCASRIAGQGGNEKLFFGSGTQLSVL.